This T cell receptor (beta chain) was captured in a study of blood T cells in healthy people across ages. About this clonotype: What it binds is unknown.

Overall study findings and caveats: Naive T cell percentage by flow cytometry tracked strongly with beta diversity.

Sample donors were healthy Caucasian individuals that came from Russia, aged roughly 6 to 100. Sample-barcoded 5' priming and a J-beta primer mix drove a second PCR of roughly 6 to 12 cycles. TCRdb ran MiXCR on the 5' RACE reads and lists one entry per CDR3 protein. The data show 780,000 or so distinct CDR3 sequences, 40% to 65% seen once. The germline V gene encodes CDR1 DFQATT and CDR2 SNEGSKA (reference sequence). The CDR3 has 15 amino acids. J gave up 0 bases and V 5 bases, and 3 bases lay outside the gene matches. The chain combines TRBV20-1 with TRBJ2-4; 11 positions match TRBD2. Material: blood. This clonotype originated in an elderly man in good health. The CDR3: CSALSGRAAKNIQYF. The CDR3 DNA reads TGCAGTGCTCTTAGCGGGAGGGCAGCCAAAAACATTCAGTACTTC.